Listed below are T cell receptor beta chains from one sample, sequenced in a study of blood T cell repertoires in COVID-19. The repertoire was sequenced with immunoSEQ multiplex PCR; TCRdb's copy has only in-frame clones and lacks some. The sample lists 140,000 to 150,000 clones, around 80% seen once, with less than 5.5% in the top ten. The specimen was peripheral blood. The receptors here all came from a man between 60 and 75 years old with acute or convalescent COVID-19. Each CDR3 is given with its conserved first and last residue. The D gene is left open where the match is weak. Only part of the rows carry a size: once, few, many, or a class if the clone is expanded.

abundance	v_gene	d_gene	j_gene	CDR3aa	CDR3nt
once	TRBV7-2	-	TRBJ1-3	CASSAQGGNTIYF	TGTGCCAGCAGCGCACAGGGTGGAAACACCATATATTTT
-	TRBV13	-	TRBJ1-6	CASSSAERNNSPLHF	TGTGCCAGCAGCTCCGCGGAACGAAATAATTCACCCCTCCACTTT
-	TRBV5-1	-	TRBJ2-5	CASSLGYGLETQYF	TGCGCCAGCAGCTTGGGATACGGGTTGGAGACCCAGTACTTC
-	TRBV6-5	-	TRBJ1-1	CASSFSWGDTEAFF	TGTGCCAGCAGTTTTAGTTGGGGGGACACTGAAGCTTTCTTT
-	TRBV19	-	TRBJ2-1	CASSVSFGSGRNEQFF	TGTGCCAGTAGTGTCTCTTTCGGGAGTGGTAGGAATGAGCAGTTCTTC
few	TRBV18	-	TRBJ2-5	CASSPSGLEQGTQYF	TGTGCCAGCTCACCGTCTGGGTTGGAGCAAGGGACCCAGTACTTC
once	TRBV9	-	TRBJ2-7	CASSVGSRPGEQYF	TGTGCCAGCAGCGTAGGGAGTCGGCCCGGCGAGCAGTACTTC
-	TRBV5-8	-	TRBJ2-5	CASSPTVQETQYF	TGTGCCAGCAGCCCGACAGTTCAAGAGACCCAGTACTTC
-	TRBV5-4	TRBD1	TRBJ2-5	CASSRRDRGQETQYF	TGTGCCAGCAGTCGCCGGGACAGGGGACAAGAGACCCAGTACTTC
-	TRBV5-1	-	TRBJ2-1	CASRSTGDNEQFF	TGCGCCAGCAGGTCGACAGGTGACAATGAGCAGTTCTTC
few	TRBV29-1	TRBD1	TRBJ2-1	CSVERRDRVNEQFF	TGCAGCGTTGAAAGGCGGGACAGGGTGAATGAGCAGTTCTTC
few	TRBV28	-	TRBJ2-7	CASSFSRPRQAYEQYF	TGTGCCAGCAGTTTCTCCCGCCCGAGACAGGCCTACGAGCAGTACTTC
-	TRBV24-1	TRBD1	TRBJ2-7	CATAGQGVPEQYF	TGTGCCACAGCCGGACAGGGTGTCCCCGAGCAGTACTTC
-	TRBV15	TRBD1	TRBJ2-1	CATSRGQGRSYNEQFF	TGTGCCACCAGCAGAGGACAGGGGAGATCCTACAATGAGCAGTTCTTC
-	TRBV7-2	TRBD2	TRBJ2-7	CASSLLAGRVPYEQYF	TGTGCCAGCAGCTTACTAGCGGGGAGAGTTCCCTACGAGCAGTACTTC
-	TRBV7-8	-	TRBJ1-6	CASSLAGASPLHF	TGTGCCAGCAGCTTAGCAGGGGCTTCACCCCTCCACTTT
-	TRBV4-1	-	TRBJ2-4	CASSQDPTGTLPWDF	TGCGCCAGCAGCCAAGATCCGACAGGTACCCTACCTTGGGACTTC
-	TRBV28	-	TRBJ1-5	CASRAHNDQPQHF	TGTGCCAGCAGGGCCCATAATGATCAGCCCCAGCATTTT
-	TRBV11-2	-	TRBJ2-3	CASSFGGTTDTQYF	TGTGCCAGCAGCTTCGGCGGGACCACAGATACGCAGTATTTT
-	TRBV25-1	-	TRBJ1-2	CASSVGENGYTF	TGTGCCAGCAGTGTCGGGGAGAATGGCTACACCTTC
-	TRBV7-8	-	TRBJ1-1	CASLGGLDTEAFF	TGTGCCAGTCTGGGAGGGCTGGACACTGAAGCTTTCTTT
-	TRBV5-1	TRBD1	TRBJ1-4	CASSLQGQGNEKLFF	TGCGCCAGCAGCTTGCAGGGACAGGGGAATGAAAAACTGTTTTTT
-	TRBV18	TRBD2	TRBJ2-1	CASSPLAGDDGNEQFF	TGTGCCAGCTCACCTTTAGCGGGAGACGATGGGAATGAGCAGTTCTTC
-	TRBV7-8	TRBD1	TRBJ2-5	CASTTRWGTNRGLKETQYF	TGTGCCAGCACCACCCGCTGGGGAACGAACAGGGGGCTGAAAGAGACCCAGTACTTC